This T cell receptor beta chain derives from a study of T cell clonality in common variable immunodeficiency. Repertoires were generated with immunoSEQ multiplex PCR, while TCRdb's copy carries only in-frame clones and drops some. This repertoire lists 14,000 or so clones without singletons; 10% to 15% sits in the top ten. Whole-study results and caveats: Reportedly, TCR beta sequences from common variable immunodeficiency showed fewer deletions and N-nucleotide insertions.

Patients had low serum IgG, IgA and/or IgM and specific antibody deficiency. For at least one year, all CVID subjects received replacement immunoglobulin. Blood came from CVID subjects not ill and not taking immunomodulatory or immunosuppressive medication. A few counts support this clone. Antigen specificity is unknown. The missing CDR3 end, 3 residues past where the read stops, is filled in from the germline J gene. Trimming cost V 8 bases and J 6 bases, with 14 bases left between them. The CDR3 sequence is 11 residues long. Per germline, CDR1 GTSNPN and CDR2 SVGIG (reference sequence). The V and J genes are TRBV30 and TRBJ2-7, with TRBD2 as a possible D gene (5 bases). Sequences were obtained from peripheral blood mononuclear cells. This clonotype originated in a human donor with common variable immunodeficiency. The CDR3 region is CAPRKAGEQYF. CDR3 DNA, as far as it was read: TGTGCCCCCCGGAAGGCGGGCGAG.